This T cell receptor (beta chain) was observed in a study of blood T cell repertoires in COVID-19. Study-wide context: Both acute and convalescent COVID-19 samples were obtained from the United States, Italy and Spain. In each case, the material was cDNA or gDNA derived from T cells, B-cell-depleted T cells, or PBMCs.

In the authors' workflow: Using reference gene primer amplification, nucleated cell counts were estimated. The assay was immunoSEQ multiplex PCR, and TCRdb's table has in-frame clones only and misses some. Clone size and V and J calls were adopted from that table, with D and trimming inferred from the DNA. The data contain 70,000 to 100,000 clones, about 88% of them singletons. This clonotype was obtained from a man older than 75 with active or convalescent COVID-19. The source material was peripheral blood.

The CDR3 nucleotides are TGTGCCAGCAGCGCACAGGGGCCCAACACTGAAGCTTTCTTT. This gives the protein CASSAQGPNTEAFF. This chain links TRBV5-6 with TRBJ1-1, with 7 bases that match TRBD1. CDR1 is SGHDT, CDR2 YYEEEE, per germline. V trimming: 4 bases; J trimming: 2 bases; junction bases outside the gene matches: 5. The CDR3 is made up of 14 amino acids.